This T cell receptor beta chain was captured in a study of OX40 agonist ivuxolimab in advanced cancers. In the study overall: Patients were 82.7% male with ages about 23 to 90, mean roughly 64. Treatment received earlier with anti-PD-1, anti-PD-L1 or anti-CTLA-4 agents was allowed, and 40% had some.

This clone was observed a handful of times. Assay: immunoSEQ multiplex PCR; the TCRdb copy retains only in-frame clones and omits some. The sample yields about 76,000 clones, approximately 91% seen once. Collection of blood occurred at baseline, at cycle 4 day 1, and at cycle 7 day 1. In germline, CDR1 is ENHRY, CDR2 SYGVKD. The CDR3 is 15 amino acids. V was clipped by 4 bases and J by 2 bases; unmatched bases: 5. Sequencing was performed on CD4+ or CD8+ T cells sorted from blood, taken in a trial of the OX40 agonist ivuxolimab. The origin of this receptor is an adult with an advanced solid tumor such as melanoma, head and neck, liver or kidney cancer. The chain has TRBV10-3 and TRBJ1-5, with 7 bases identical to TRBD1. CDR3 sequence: CAISAVTGGNQPQHF. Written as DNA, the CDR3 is TGTGCCATCAGTGCCGTTACAGGGGGCAATCAGCCCCAGCATTTT.